This TCR beta chain was sequenced in a study of T cells in women clearing cervical HPV infection. The length of the CDR3 is 16 residues. The germline V gene encodes CDR1 MNHEY and CDR2 SVGEGT. V was clipped by 5 bases and J by 0 bases; unmatched bases: 7. General study results and limits: CIN3+ cases had significantly higher TCR repertoire richness than controls, but evenness did not differ.

Concerning this clone: Its cognate antigen is unknown. The read is 3 residues too short to cover the CDR3 end, so that end is filled in from the germline J gene.

TCRdb's copy holds only in-frame clones and misses some; the assay was immunoSEQ multiplex PCR. The sample data list some 24,000 clones. This chain uses TRBV6-2 or TRBV6-3 with TRBJ2-4; 7 nucleotides align to TRBD2. The sequenced material came from blood buffy coat. This receptor was taken from a woman between 18 and 70 years old with a cervical HPV16 infection that either progressed to CIN3+ or cleared (not recorded which). The CDR3 spells CASSHHSGLAKNIQYF. The DNA read from the CDR3 is TGTGCCAGCAGTCACCATAGCGGGTTAGCCAAAAACATT.